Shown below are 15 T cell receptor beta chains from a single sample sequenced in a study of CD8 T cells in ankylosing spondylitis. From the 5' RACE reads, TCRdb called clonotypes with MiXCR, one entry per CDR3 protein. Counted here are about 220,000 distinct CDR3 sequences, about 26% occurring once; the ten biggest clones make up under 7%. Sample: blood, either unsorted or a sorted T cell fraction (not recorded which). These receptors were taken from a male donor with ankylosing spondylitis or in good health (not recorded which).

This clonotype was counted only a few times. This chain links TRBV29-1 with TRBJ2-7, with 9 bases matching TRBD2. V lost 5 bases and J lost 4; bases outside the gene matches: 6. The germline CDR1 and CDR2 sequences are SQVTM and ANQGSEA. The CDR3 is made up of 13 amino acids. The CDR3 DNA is TGCAGCGTTTCGACTAGCGGTTTATACGAGCAGTACTTC. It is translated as CSVSTSGLYEQYF.

The CDR3, as DNA: TGTGCCAGCTTAAGCGCCGGGACAGGGTTTTCAGAGCAGTTCTTC. It encodes CASLSAGTGFSEQFF. The rearrangement links TRBV6-1 to TRBJ2-1; 9 bases match TRBD1. Germline V gene sequence: CDR1 MNHNS, CDR2 SASEGT. The CDR3 totals 15 residues. The V segment lost 8 bases and the J segment 10 bases; nucleotides outside the gene matches: 15.

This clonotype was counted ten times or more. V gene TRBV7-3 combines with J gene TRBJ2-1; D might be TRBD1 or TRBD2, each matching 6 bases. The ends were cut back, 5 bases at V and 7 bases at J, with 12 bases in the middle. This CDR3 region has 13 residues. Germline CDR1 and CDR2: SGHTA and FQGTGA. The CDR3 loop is CASSPGAGNEQFF. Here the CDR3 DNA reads TGTGCCAGCAGCCCAGGGGCGGGGAATGAGCAGTTCTTC.

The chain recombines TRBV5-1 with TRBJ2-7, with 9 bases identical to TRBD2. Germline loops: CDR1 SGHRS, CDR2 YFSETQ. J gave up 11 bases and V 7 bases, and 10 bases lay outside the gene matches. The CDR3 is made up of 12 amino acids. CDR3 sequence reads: CASRLAEGGKYF. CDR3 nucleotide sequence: TGCGCCAGCCGACTAGCGGAAGGGGGGAAGTACTTC.

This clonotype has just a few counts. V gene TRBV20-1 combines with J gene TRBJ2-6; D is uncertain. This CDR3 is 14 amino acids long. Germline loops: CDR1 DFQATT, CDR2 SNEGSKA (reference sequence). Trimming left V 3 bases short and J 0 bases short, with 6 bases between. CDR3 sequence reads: CSASLNSGANVLTF. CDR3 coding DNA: TGCAGTGCTAGTCTGAACTCTGGGGCCAACGTCCTGACTTTC.

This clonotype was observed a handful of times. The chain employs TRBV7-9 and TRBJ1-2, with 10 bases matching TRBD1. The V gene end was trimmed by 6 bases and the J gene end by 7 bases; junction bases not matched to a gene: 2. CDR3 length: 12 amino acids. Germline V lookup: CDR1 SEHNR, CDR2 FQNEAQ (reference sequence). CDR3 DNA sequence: TGTGCCAGCAGGGGGACAGGGGTTGGCTACACCTTC. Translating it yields CASRGTGVGYTF.

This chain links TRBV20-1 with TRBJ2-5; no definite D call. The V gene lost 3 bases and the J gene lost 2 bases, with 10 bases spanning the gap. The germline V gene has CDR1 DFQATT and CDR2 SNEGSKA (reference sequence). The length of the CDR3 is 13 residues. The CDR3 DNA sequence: TGCAGTGCTAGCGACCAATTACAAGAGACCCAGTACTTC. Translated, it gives CSASDQLQETQYF.

For the CDR3, the DNA is TGTGCCAGCAGTTACTCCGGACAGGGGAACAATTCACCCCTCCACTTT. Amino acids: CASSYSGQGNNSPLHF. V is TRBV6-5 and J is TRBJ1-6, with 9 positions matching TRBD1. The V gene end was trimmed by 0 bases and the J gene end by 7 bases; junction bases not matched to a gene: 4. The CDR3 has 16 residues. The germline V gene has CDR1 MNHEY and CDR2 SVGAGI.

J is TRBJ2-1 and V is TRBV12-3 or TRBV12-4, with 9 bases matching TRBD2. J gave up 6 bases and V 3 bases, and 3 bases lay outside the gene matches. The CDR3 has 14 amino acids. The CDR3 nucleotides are TGTGCCAGCAGTTTTGCGACTAGCGGCAATGAGCAGTTCTTC. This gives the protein CASSFATSGNEQFF.

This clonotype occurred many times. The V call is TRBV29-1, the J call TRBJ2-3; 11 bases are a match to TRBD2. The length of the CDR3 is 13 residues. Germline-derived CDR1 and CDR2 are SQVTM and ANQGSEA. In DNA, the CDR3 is TGCAGTGTTACTAGCGGGAGTACAGATACGCAGTATTTT. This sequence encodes CSVTSGSTDTQYF.

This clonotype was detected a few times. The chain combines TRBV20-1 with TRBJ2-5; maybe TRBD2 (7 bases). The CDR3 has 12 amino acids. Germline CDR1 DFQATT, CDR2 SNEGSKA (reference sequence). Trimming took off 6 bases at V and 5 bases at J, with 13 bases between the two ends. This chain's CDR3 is CSAMEGGETQYF. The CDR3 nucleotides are TGCAGTGCAATGGAGGGGGGGGAGACCCAGTACTTC.

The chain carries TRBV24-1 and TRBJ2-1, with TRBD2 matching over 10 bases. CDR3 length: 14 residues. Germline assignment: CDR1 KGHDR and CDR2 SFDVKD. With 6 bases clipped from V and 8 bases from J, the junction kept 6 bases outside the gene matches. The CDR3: CATSRASGRDEQFF. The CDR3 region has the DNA TGTGCCACCAGTAGGGCTAGCGGGAGAGATGAGCAGTTCTTC.

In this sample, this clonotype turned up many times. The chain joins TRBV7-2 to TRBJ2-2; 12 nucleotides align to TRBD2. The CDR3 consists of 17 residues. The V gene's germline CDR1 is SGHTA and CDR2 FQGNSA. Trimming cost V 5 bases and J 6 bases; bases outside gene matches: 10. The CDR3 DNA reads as TGTGCCAGCAGCGCGCAGGCTAGCGGGAGGGCATCCGGGGAGCTGTTTTTT. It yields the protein CASSAQASGRASGELFF.

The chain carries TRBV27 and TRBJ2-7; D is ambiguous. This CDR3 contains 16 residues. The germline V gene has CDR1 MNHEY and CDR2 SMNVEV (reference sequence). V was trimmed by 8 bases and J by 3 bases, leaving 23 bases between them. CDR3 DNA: TGTGCCAGCTCACCCTCTGAGCAGATTATAAACTACGAGCAGTACTTC. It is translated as CASSPSEQIINYEQYF.

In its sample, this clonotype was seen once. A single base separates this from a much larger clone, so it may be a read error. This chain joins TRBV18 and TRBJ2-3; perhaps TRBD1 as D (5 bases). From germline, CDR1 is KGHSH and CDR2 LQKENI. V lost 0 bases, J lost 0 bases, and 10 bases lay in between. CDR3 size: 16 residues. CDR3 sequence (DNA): TGTGCCAGCTCACCACCGGAGACAGAGAGCACAGATACGCAGTATTTT. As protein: CASSPPETESTDTQYF.